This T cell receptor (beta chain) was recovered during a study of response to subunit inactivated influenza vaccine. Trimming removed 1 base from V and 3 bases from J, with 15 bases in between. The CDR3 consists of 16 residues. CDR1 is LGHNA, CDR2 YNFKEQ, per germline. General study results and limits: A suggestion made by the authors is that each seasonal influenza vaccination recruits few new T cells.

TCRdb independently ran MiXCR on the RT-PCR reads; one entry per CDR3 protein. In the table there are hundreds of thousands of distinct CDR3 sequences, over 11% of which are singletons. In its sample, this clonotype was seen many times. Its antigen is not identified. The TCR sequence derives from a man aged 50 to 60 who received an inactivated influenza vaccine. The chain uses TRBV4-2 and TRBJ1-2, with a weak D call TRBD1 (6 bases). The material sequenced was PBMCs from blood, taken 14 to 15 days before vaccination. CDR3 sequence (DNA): TGTGCCAGCAGCCAAGGGGGGCTGAGGGAGGACTATGGCTACACCTTC. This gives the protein CASSQGGLREDYGYTF.